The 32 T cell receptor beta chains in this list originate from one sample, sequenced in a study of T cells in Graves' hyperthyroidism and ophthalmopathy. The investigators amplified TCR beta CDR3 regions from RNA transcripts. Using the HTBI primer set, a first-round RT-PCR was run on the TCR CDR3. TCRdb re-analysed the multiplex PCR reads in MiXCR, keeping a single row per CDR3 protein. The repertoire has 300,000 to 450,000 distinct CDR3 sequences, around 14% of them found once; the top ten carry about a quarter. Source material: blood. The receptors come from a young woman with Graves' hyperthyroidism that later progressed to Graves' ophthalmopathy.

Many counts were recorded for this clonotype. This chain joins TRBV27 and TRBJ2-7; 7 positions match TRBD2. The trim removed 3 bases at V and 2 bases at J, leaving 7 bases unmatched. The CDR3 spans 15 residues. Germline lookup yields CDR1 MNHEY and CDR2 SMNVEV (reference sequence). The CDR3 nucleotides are TGTGCCAGCAGTTTCGGTACGGGGGGAACCTACGAGCAGTACTTC. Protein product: CASSFGTGGTYEQYF.

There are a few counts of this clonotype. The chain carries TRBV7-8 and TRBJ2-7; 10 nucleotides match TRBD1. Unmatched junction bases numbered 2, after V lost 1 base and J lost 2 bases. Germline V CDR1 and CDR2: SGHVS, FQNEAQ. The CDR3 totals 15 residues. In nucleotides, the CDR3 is TGTGCCAGCAGCTTAGGTGGGACAGGGGCCTACGAGCAGTACTTC. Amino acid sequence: CASSLGGTGAYEQYF.

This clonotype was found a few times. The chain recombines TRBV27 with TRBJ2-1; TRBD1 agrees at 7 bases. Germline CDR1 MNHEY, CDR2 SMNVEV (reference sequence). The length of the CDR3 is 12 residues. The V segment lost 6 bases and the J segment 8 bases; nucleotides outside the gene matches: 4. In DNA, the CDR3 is TGTGCCAGCAGACAGGGGTGGGATGAGCAGTTCTTC. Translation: CASRQGWDEQFF.

The CDR3 loop reads CASSLGRGRAMKPSYNEQFF. In nucleotides, the CDR3 is TGTGCCAGCAGCTTAGGAAGAGGCAGGGCGATGAAACCCTCCTACAATGAGCAGTTCTTC. The genes are TRBV7-6 and TRBJ2-1, with D possibly being TRBD1 (5 bases). The V and J ends lost 1 base and 0 bases respectively, with 22 bases between them. The CDR3 consists of 20 residues. Germline V gene sequence: CDR1 SGHVS, CDR2 FNYEAQ.

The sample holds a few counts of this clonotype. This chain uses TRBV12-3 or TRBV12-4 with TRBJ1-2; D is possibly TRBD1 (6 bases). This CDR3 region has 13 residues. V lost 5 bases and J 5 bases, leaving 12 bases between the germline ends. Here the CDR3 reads CASSRAQGYGYTF. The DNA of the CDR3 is TGTGCCAGCAGTCGAGCCCAGGGGTATGGCTACACCTTC.

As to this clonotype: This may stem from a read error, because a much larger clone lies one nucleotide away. CDR3 in DNA: TGTGCCAGCCGGGACAGTTACAATGTGCAGTTCTTC. Translating gives CASRDSYNVQFF. The chain recombines TRBV3-1 with TRBJ2-1; 7 nucleotides line up with TRBD1. CDR1 and CDR2 from the germline V gene are LGHDT and YNNKEL (reference sequence). The CDR3 is made up of 12 amino acids.

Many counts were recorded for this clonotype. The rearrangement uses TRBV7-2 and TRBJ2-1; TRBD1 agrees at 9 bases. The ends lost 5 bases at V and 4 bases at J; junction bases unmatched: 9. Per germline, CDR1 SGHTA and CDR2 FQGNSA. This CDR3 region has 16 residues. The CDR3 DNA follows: TGTGCCAGCAGCCCCCAGGGGACAGGGATTTACAATGAGCAGTTCTTC. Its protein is CASSPQGTGIYNEQFF. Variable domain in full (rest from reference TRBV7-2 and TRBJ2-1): GAGVSQSPSNKVTEKGKDVELRCDPISGHTALYWYRQSLGQGLEFLIYFQGNSAPDKSGLPSDRFSAERTGGSVSTLTIQRTQQEDSAVYLCASSPQGTGIYNEQFFGPGTRLTVL.

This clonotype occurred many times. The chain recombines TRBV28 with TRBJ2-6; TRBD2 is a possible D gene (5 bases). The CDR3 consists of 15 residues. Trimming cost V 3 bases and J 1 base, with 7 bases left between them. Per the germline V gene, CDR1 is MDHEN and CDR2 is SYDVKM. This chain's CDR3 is CASSFPGSGANVLTF. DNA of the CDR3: TGTGCCAGCAGTTTCCCGGGATCTGGGGCCAACGTCCTGACTTTC. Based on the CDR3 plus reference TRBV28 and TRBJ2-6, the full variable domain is DVKVTQSSRYLVKRTGEKVFLECVQDMDHENMFWYRQDPGLGLRLIYFSYDVKMKEKGDIPEGYSVSREKKERFSLILESASTNQTSMYLCASSFPGSGANVLTFGAGSRLTVL.

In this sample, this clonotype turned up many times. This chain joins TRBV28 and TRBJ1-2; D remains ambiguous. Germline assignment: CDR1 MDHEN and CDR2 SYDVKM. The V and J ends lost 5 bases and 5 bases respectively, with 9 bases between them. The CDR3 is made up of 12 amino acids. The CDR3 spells CASSAKVYGYTF. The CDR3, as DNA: TGTGCCAGCAGTGCCAAGGTATATGGCTACACCTTC.

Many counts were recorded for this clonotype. CDR3 sequence (DNA): TGTGCCAGCAGTGAGGGACAGAAAGTGGGCGAAAAACTGTTTTTT. Amino acids: CASSEGQKVGEKLFF. The chain is built from TRBV6-1 and TRBJ1-4, with TRBD1 identical over 7 bases. Germline lookup yields CDR1 MNHNS and CDR2 SASEGT. The CDR3 has 15 amino acids. With V trimmed by 3 bases and J by 8 bases, 9 bases remained unmatched.

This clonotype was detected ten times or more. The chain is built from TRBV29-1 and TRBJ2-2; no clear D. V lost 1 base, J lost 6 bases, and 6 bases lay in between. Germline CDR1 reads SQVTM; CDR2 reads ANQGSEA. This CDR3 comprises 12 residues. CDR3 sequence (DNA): TGCAGCGTTGAAGTTGACCCCGGGGAGCTGTTTTTT. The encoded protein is CSVEVDPGELFF.

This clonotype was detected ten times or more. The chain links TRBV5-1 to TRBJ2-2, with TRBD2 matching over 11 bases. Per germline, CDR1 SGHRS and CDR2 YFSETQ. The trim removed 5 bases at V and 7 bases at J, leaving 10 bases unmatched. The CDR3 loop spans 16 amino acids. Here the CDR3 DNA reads TGCGCCAGCAGACCCCCGGGACTAGCGGAATTCGGGGAGCTGTTTTTT. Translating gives CASRPPGLAEFGELFF.

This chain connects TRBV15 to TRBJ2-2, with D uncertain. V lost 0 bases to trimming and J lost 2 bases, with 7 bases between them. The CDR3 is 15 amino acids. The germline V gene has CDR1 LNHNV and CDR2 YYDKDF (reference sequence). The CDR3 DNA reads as TGTGCCACCAGCAGAGATCTCCTTAACACCGGGGAGCTGTTTTTT. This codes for CATSRDLLNTGELFF.

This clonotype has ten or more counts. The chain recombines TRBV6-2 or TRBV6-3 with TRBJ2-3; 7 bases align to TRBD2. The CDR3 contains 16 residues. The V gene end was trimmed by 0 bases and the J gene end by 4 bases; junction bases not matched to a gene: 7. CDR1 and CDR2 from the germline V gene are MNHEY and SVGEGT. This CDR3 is CASSYSSGTGPDTQYF. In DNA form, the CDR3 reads TGTGCCAGCAGTTACTCGAGCGGGACGGGACCAGATACGCAGTATTTT.

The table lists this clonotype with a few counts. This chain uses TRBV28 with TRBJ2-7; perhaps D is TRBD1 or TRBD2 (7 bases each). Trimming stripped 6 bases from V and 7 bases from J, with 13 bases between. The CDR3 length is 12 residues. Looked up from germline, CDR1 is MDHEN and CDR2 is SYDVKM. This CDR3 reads CASRRETGEQYF. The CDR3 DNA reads TGTGCCAGCAGGCGGGAGACAGGGGAGCAGTACTTC.

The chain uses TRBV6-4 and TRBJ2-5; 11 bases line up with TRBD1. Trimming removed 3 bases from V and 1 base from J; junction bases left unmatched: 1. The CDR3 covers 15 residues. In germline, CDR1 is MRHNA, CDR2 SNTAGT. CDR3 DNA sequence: TGTGCCAGCAGTGAGGGGACAGGGGGCCAAGAGACCCAGTACTTC. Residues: CASSEGTGGQETQYF.

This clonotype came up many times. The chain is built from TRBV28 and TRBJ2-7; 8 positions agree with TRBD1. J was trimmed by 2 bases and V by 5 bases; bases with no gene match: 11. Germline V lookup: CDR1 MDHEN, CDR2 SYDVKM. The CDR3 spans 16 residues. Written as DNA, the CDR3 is TGTGCCAGCAGTCTCCCGGGCGGACAGGGCGCCTACGAGCAGTACTTC. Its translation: CASSLPGGQGAYEQYF.

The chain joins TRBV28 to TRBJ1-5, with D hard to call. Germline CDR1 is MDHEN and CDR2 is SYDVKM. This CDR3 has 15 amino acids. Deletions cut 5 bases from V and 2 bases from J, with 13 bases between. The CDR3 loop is CASSPNGQGNQPQHF. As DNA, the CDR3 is TGTGCCAGCAGTCCCAATGGGCAAGGCAATCAGCCCCAGCATTTT.

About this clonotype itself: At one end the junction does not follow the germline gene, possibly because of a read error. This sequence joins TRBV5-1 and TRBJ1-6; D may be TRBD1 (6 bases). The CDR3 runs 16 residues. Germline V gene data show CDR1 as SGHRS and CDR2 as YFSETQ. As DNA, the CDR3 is TGTGCCAGCAGCACCCCGAGCAGGGACATTAATTCACCCCTCCACTTT. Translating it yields CASSTPSRDINSPLHF.

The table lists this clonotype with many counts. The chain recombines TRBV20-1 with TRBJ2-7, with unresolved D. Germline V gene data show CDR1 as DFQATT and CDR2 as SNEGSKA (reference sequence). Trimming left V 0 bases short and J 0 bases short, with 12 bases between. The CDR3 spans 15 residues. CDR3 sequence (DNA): TGCAGTGCTAGAGATTTGGCAGCGAGCTCCTACGAGCAGTACTTC. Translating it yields CSARDLAASSYEQYF.

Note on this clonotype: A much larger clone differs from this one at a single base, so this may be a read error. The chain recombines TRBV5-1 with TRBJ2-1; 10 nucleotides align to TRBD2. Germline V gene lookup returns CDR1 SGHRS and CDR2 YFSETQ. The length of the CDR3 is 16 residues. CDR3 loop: CASSPRTSGPYNDQFF. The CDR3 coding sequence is TGCGCCAGCAGCCCCCGGACTAGCGGTCCCTACAATGACCAGTTCTTC.

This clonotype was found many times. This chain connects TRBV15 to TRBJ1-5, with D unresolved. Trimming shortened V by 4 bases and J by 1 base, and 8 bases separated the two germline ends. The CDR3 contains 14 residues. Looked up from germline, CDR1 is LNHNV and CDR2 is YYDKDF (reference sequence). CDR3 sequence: CATSKGTSNQPQHF. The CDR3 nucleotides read TGTGCCACCAGCAAGGGCACAAGCAATCAGCCCCAGCATTTT.

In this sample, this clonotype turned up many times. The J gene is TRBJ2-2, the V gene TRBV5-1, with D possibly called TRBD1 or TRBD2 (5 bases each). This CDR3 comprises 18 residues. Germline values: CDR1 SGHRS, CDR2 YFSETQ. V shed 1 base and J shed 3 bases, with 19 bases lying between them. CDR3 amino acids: CASSLWGSGRGDTGELFF. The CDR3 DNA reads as TGCGCCAGCAGCTTGTGGGGCAGCGGCCGTGGGGACACCGGGGAGCTGTTTTTT.

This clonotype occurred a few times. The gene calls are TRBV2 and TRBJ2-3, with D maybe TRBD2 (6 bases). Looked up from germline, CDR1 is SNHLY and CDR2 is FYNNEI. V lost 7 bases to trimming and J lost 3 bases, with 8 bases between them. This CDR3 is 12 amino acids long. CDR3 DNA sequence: TGTGCCAGCATGGGAGGTACAGATACGCAGTATTTT. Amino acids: CASMGGTDTQYF.

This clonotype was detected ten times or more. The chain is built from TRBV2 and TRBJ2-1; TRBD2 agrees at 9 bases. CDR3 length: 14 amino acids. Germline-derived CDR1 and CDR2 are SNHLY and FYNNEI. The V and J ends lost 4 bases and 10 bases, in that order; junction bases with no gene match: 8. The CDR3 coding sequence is TGTGCCAGCAGTGTCCTAGCGGGACTAGGGGAGCAGTTCTTC. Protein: CASSVLAGLGEQFF.

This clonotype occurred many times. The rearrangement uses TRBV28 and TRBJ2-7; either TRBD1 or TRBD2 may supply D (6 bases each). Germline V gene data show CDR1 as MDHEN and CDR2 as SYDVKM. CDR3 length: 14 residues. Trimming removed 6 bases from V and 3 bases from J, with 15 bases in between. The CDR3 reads CASSPRGLHYEQYF. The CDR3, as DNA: TGTGCCAGCAGCCCCAGGGGACTCCACTACGAGCAGTACTTC.

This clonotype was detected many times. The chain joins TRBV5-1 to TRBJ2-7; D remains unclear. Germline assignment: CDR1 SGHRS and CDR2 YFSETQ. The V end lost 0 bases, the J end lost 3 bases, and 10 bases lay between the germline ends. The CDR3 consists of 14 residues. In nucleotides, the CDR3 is TGCGCCAGCAGCTTGGGCGAACAAGGCTACGAGCAGTACTTC. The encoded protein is CASSLGEQGYEQYF.

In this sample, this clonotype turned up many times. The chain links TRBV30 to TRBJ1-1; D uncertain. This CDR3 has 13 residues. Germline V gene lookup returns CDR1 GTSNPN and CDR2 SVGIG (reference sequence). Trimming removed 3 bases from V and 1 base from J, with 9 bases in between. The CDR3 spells CAWSLTPNTEAFF. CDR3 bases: TGTGCCTGGAGCCTCACACCGAACACTGAAGCTTTCTTT.

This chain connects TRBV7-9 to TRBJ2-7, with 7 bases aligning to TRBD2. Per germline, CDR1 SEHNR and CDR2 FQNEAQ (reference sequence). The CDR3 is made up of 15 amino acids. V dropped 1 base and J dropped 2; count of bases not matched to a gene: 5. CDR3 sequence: CASSLGSGVPYEQYF. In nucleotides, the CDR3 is TGTGCCAGCAGCTTAGGCAGCGGGGTACCCTACGAGCAGTACTTC.

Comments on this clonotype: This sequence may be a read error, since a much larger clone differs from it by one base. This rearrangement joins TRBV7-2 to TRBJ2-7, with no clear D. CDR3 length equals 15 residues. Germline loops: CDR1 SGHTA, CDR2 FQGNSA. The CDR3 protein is CASSFHYLGSYERYF. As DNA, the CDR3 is TGTGCCAGCAGCTTTCATTACTTGGGGTCCTACGAGCGGTACTTC.

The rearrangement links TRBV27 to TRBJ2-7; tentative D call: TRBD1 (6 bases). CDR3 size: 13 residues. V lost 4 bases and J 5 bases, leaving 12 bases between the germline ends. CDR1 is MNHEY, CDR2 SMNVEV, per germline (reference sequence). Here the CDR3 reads CASSSTGFDEQYF. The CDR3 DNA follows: TGTGCCAGCAGTTCAACAGGGTTTGACGAGCAGTACTTC.

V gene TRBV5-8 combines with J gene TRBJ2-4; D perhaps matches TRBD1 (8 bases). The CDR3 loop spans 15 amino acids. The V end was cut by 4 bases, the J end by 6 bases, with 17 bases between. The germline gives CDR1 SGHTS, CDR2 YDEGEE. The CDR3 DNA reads TGTGCCAGCAGCCTAGGGACAGGACTAGGAAACATTCAGTACTTC. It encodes CASSLGTGLGNIQYF.